This paragraph reports one T cell receptor beta chain. A single base separates this from a much larger clone, so it may be a read error. This CDR3 has 13 residues. Germline CDR1 reads DFQATT; CDR2 reads SNEGSKA (reference sequence). V dropped 6 bases and J dropped 6 bases, with 14 bases sitting between them. The sample belongs to a study of regulatory T cells in long-lasting Graves disease. Investigators prepared the TCR beta libraries by applying iRepertoire HTBI primers and Arm-PCR of CDR3 regions. TCRdb processed the multiplex PCR reads anew with MiXCR; each CDR3 protein has one entry. This sample has over 200,000 distinct CDR3 sequences, with about 17% found just once. Regarding time point: newly diagnosed GD, antithyroid drugs for less than 3 months. There was RNA extracted from PBMCs, and the TCR library was made from it. These same records also appear under a second study, on T cells in Graves' hyperthyroidism and ophthalmopathy.

This rearrangement joins TRBV20-1 to TRBJ1-4; D is perhaps TRBD1 (6 bases). The sequenced sample was peripheral blood mononuclear cells (PBMCs), obtained at new diagnosis, from a patient treated with antithyroid drugs. The TCR sequence derives from a woman under 40 with Graves disease. The CDR3 sequence: CSAIRAGDEKLFF. The CDR3 region has the DNA TGCAGTGCCATCAGGGCAGGGGATGAAAAACTGTTTTTT.